This T cell receptor beta chain is drawn from a study of CD4+ T cells in melanoma. Study results and caveats: Reportedly, melanoma neoantigen-specific CD4+ T cells showed varied differentiation states. A reported correlation linked neoantigen-specific CD4+ T cells to CD8+, macrophage and B cell function.

A word on this clone: Antigen: not known.

Clones were read by immunoSEQ multiplex PCR, and TCRdb kept only the in-frame ones, dropping some. The table lists around 130,000 clones, about nine tenths of them singletons, with 1.5% in the top ten. CDR1 and CDR2 from the germline V gene are WSHSY and SAAADI. Trimming took off 5 bases at V and 1 base at J, with 8 bases between the two ends. The CDR3 covers 13 residues. The genes are TRBV10-2 and TRBJ1-1; D gene ambiguous. The clonotype comes from a human donor with melanoma. CDR3 loop: CASSPWGNTEAFF. The CDR3 DNA reads TGCGCCAGCAGTCCTTGGGGGAACACTGAAGCTTTCTTT.